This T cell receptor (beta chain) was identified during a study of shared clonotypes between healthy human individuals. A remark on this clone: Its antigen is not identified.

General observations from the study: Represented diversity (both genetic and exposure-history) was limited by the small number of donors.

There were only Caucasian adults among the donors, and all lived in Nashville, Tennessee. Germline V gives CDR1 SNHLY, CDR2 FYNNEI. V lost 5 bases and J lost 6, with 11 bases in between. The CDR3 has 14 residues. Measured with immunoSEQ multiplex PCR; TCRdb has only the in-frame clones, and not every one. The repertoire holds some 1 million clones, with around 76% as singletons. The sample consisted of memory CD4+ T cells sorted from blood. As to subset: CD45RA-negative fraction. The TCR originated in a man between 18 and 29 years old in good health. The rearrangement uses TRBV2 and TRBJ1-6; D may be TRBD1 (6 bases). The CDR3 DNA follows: TGTGCCAGCAGTCCACAGGGAGGTAATTCACCCCTCCACTTT. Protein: CASSPQGGNSPLHF.